A single T cell receptor beta chain is shown here with its context. Each CDR3 protein is one row after TCRdb ran MiXCR on the PCR reads. Of about 3,800 distinct CDR3 sequences in the sample, 30% were seen once. This record comes from a study of immune characterization of retroperitoneal liposarcoma. The receptor comes from a female donor with retroperitoneal liposarcoma. The sample comprised blood.

In DNA, the CDR3 is TGTGCCAGCAGTTTCATAACTAGCGGCTACAATGAGCAGTTCTTC. Translated: CASSFITSGYNEQFF. V is TRBV12-3 or TRBV12-4 and J is TRBJ2-1, with 8 bases aligning to TRBD2. Trimming took 3 bases from V and 3 from J; bases not matched to a gene: 4. CDR3 length: 15 residues.